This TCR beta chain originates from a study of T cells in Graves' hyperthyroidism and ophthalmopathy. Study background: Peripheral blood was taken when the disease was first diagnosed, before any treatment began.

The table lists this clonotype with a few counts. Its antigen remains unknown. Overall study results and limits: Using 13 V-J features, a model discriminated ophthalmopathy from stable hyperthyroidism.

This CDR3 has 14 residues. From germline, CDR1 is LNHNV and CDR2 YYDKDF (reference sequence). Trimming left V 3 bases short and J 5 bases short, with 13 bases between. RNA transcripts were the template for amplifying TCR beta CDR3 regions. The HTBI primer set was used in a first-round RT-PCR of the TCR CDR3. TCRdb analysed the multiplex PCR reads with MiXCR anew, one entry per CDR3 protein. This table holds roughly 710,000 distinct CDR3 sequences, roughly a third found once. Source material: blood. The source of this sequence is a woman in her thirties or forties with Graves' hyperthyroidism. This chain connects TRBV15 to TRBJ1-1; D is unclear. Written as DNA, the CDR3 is TGTGCCACCAGCAGTAGAGGGTGGGGAACTGAAGCTTTCTTT. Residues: CATSSRGWGTEAFF.